This TCR beta chain was identified in a study of vaccination and CD4 T cells after COVID-19 (dated 2022 in TCRdb). Study-wide context: Convalescent patients had a positive SARS-CoV-2 result on nasal swab PCR, and of these patients, several had mild disease and one had severe disease. The convalescent cohort included six males and four females, with two Hispanic individuals, seven Caucasians, two Asians and one multiracial person. Overlapping spike peptide pools from SARS-CoV-2 and from the common cold coronaviruses HCoV-NL63, HCoV-OC43 and HCoV-229E were used as culture stimuli. Post-vaccine blood samples were taken a median of approximately 76 days after the second vaccine dose, with a range of about 13 to 250 days. Participants got two doses of the Pfizer-BioNTech BNT162b2 vaccine (n=8) or two doses of the Moderna mRNA-1273 vaccine (n=2). Control cultures used a CEFX viral epitope pool as positive control, an HIV-1 Nef peptide pool as negative control, or no peptide. The spike-specific CD4+ TCR repertoire was compared before and after mRNA vaccination in ten to eleven COVID-19 convalescent patients and a handful of infection-naive healthy vaccine recipients. Post-COVID blood samples were collected from convalescent patients a median of around 100 days after diagnosis, with a range of about 30 to 170 days.

This clonotype appeared a few times. It lacks a known antigen. The sample holds no much larger clone one base away, and base qualities are not on file. The library was prepared using PCR. DNA from cultured CD4+ T cells underwent TCR sequencing with the Oncomine TCR Beta short-read assay at the Johns Hopkins FTIC core. The QIAamp micro DNA kit was used to extract genomic DNA from the cultured CD4+ T cells. Oncomine TCR Beta libraries made from cultured CD4+ T cells were pooled using unique dual indexes and sequenced on an Illumina iSeq 100. The paper's data handling went like this. Non-productive sequences were removed, and CDR3s not starting with C, not ending with F or W, or shorter than 7 amino acids were discarded. Antigen-specific clonotypes were identified with the MANAFEST web application by comparing peptide-stimulated wells with reference and other culture wells. For a clone to be called positive, the clone needed an FDR below 0.05, an odds ratio above 5, and a productive frequency above 0.1% in at least two of three replicate wells. Cross-reactive clonotypes were defined as significantly expanded in both SARS-CoV-2 spike wells and at least one common cold coronavirus spike condition. Similarity between CDR3 sequences was evaluated in R version 3.6.1 using Levenshtein distances (stringdist) and unrooted phylogenetic trees (ape). TCRdb took the public reads, trimmed them with fastp at Q25, ran MiXCR for clone calling and kept in-frame beta chains. Every CDR3 protein is listed once, alongside the most common genes and DNA of its rows. TCRdb's processing, not the authors', yielded these V and J calls. Recorded for this sample are about 12,000 distinct CDR3 sequences; roughly 74% of them occurred a single time. Jointly, the top ten make up around 31% of the sample.

The treatment or condition label, read with the paper, signifies: approximately 9-day PBMC culture with coronavirus spike peptide pools or control peptides (ViraFEST assay). The ViraFEST assay, used in the study, expanded antigen-specific T cells with peptide pools and then identified the expanded clonotypes through TCR sequencing. The positive SARS-CoV-2 PCR tests of the convalescent patients were dated from March to December 2020, before the Alpha, Beta and Delta variants emerged in the United States. Each well held approximately 2 million PBMCs cultured in IMDM containing about 5% human AB serum and 9 to 10 IU/ml IL-2, with about 9.4 ug/ml peptide pools added. On days 3 and 7, half of the culture medium was replaced with fresh IL-2-containing medium. Once the cells had been in culture for about 10 days, the EasySep CD4+ T cell isolation kit was used to isolate CD4+ T cells by negative selection. Ficoll-Paque Plus gradient centrifugation was used to isolate PBMCs from whole blood, and the isolated PBMCs were then either used fresh or cryopreserved at -140C. In general, triplicate wells were set up for every culture condition.

The CDR3 goes from the cysteine to the phenylalanine over 15 residues. Of the read, only the CDR3 DNA is kept; its 45 bases are in frame from base 1. According to the germline V gene, CDR1 reads MNHNS and CDR2 reads SASEGT. V is shortened by 0 bases, J by 6 bases, and the region joining them spans 14 bases. What the work shows at the level of the full study, not this receptor alone: An increase in the median number of SARS-CoV-2-reactive clonotypes from approximately 23 after infection to some 40 after vaccination was observed, but the change was not found to be significant. The number of convalescent patients in the study was relatively small, and the study did not examine early timepoints following natural infection. Nearly all vaccine-specific clones in convalescent patients (304 of 307) were mono-reactive for SARS-CoV-2 spike rather than cross-reactive with common cold coronaviruses. Among convalescent patients, a median roughly 90% of the SARS-CoV-2-reactive clones seen after vaccination appeared only after vaccination, which suggests priming specific to the vaccine.

The chain couples TRBV6-1 to TRBJ1-2; TRBD1 is possibly the D segment (5 matching bases). This sequence originates from a human donor who had recovered from COVID-19. The sequencing input was CD4+ T cells from blood, cultured in vitro. The bases are TGTGCCAGCAGTGAAGCATTCGGGGGAGGTCATGGCTACACCTTC. This codes for CASSEAFGGGHGYTF.